This TCR beta chain came from a study of CD8 T cells in Susac syndrome. Overall study results and limits: CD4+ repertoires of Susac syndrome patients lacked detectable clonal expansion.

V was pared by 0 bases and J by 3 bases, with 6 bases between. Germline CDR1 and CDR2: DFQATT and SNEGSKA (reference sequence). This CDR3 has 13 residues. Purification of the CD8+ and CD4+ T cells relied on negative isolation, and TEMRA cells underwent FACS enrichment. On this clonotype: Its antigen is as yet unknown.

An amount of RNA that ranged from 0.5 to 1 ug was reverse transcribed with random hexamers. The TCR beta CDR3 was amplified by immunoSEQ multiplex PCR across 54 Vbeta, 13 Jbeta. TCRdb analysed the immunoSEQ multiplex PCR reads with MiXCR anew, one entry per CDR3 protein. Of some 210,000 distinct CDR3 sequences in the sample, about 95% are singletons; the top ten hold around 0.16%. Specimen: CD4+ T cells from PBMCs. The chain links TRBV20-1 to TRBJ1-5; D call uncertain. This TCR was recovered from a human donor with Susac syndrome. The CDR3 DNA reads as TGCAGTGCTAGAGAACAGCTCAATCAGCCCCAGCATTTT. Encoded protein: CSAREQLNQPQHF.